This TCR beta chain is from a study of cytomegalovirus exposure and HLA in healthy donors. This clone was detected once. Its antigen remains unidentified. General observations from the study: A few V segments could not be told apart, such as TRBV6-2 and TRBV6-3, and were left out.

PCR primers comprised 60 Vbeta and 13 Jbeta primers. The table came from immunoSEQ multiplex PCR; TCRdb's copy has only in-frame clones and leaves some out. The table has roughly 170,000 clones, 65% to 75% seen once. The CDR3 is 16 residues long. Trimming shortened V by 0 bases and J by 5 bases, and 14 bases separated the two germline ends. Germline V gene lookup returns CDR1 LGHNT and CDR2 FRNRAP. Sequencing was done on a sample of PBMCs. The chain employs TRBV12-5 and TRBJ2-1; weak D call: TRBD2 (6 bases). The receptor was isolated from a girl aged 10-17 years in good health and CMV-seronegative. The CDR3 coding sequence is TGTGCTAGTGGTTTGGTATTGGGGGGAACACACAATGAGCAGTTCTTC. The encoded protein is CASGLVLGGTHNEQFF. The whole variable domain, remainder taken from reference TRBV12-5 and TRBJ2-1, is DARVTQTPRHKVTEMGQEVTMRCQPILGHNTVFWYRQTMMQGLELLAYFRNRAPLDDSGMPKDRFSAEMPDATLATLKIQPSEPRDSAVYFCASGLVLGGTHNEQFFGPGTRLTVL.